This T cell receptor (beta chain) was obtained from a study of shared clonotypes between healthy human individuals. The germline CDR1 and CDR2 sequences are MNHNS and SASEGT. The CDR3 is 14 amino acids. Deletions cut 2 bases from V and 3 bases from J, with 10 bases between. The protocol was immunoSEQ multiplex PCR, while the TCRdb copy is restricted to in-frame clones and leaves out a portion. The sample holds about 2 million clones, approximately 94% seen once. It was CD45RO-negative cells, positively selected for CCR7, that made up naive CD8 cells, with terminally differentiated effector memory CD45RA+ cells excluded.

This clonotype originated in a man aged 18 to 30 in good health. Sequencing input: naive CD8+ T cells sorted from blood. The chain uses TRBV6-1 and TRBJ1-1, with D perhaps TRBD1 (6 bases). The CDR3 coding sequence is TGTGCCAGCAGTGAATATCCAGGGGACACTGAAGCTTTCTTT. It specifies CASSEYPGDTEAFF.